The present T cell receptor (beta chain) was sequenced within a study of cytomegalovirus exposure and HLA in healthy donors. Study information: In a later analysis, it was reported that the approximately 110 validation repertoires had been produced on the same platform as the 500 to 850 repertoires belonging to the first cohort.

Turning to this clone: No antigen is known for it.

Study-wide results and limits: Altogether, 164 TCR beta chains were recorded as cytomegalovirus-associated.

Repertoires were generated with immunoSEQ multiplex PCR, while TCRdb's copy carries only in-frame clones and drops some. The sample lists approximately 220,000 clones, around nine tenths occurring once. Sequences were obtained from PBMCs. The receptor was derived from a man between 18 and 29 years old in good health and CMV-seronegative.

The CDR3 protein is CASSQDRDYGYTF. CDR3 bases: TGTGCCAGCTCGCAGGACAGGGACTATGGCTACACCTTC. The rearrangement joins TRBV18 to TRBJ1-2; TRBD1 agrees at 8 bases. The CDR3 consists of 13 residues. V was pared by 6 bases and J by 3 bases, with 3 bases of the junction left unmatched. Germline assignment: CDR1 KGHSH and CDR2 LQKENI. The complete variable domain, with remaining parts taken from reference TRBV18 and TRBJ1-2, reads NAGVMQNPRHLVRRRGQEARLRCSPMKGHSHVYWYRQLPEEGLKFMVYLQKENIIDESGMPKERFSAEFPKEGPSILRIQQVVRGDSAAYFCASSQDRDYGYTFGSGTRLTVV.